This TCR beta chain was identified during a study of T cell responses to AZD1222 COVID-19 vaccine. This CDR3 is built from 13 residues. In germline, CDR1 is LNHDA, CDR2 SQIVND (reference sequence). The V segment lost 4 bases and the J segment 3 bases; nucleotides outside the gene matches: 1. Sequencing was performed with immunoSEQ multiplex PCR; in TCRdb, only in-frame clones are kept and a portion is missing. The sample includes about 88,000 clones, 85% to 90% of them seen just once. The material sequenced was peripheral blood, taken 28 days after the second AZD1222 dose. This sequence was found in an adult who received the AZD1222 COVID-19 vaccine. The chain employs TRBV19 and TRBJ1-2; 8 bases line up with TRBD1. CDR3 DNA: TGTGCCAGTAGTAAGGGACAGGACTATGGCTACACCTTC. It codes for CASSKGQDYGYTF.